The present T cell receptor beta chain was sequenced within a study of esophageal squamous cell carcinoma under preoperative chemotherapy. As concerns this clonotype: Mismatch with germline at one junction end may stem from a read error.

The CDR3 runs to 16 residues. The V gene's germline CDR1 is SSHAT and CDR2 FNYEAQ (reference sequence). Each CDR3 protein gets one entry after TCRdb re-called the PCR reads with MiXCR. The table includes 30,000 or so distinct CDR3 sequences, around half detected once. The time point denotes: after preoperative PTX-NDP chemotherapy. This receptor was taken from a human donor with esophageal squamous cell carcinoma. The donor label of this sample is uncertain. The rearrangement joins TRBV7-7 to TRBJ2-1; TRBD2 agrees at 10 bases. Gene TRBJ2-7 matches the end of the DNA better, so the J call may be wrong. Sampling was carried out from a patient given preoperative chemotherapy. CDR3 sequence reads: CASSLAGGTSIDMQYF. The DNA for the CDR3 is TGTGCTAGCAGCTTAGCGGGGGGCACAAGCATAGATATGCAGTACTTC.